Included here is one TCR beta chain sequence, with context. This CDR3 is built from 16 residues. Germline V gene data show CDR1 as MRHNA and CDR2 as SNTAGT. V shed 2 bases, J shed 6 bases, and the junction held 10 bases outside the gene matches. These data come from a study of cytomegalovirus exposure and HLA in healthy donors. Only in-frame clones appear in the TCRdb table, and some are missing; sequencing was by immunoSEQ multiplex PCR. Among 140,000 or so clones listed, about nine tenths were seen once. The J gene is TRBJ2-1, the V gene TRBV6-4; 7 positions match TRBD1. Sequenced: PBMCs. This TCR was recovered from a man younger than 30 in good health and CMV-seronegative. The CDR3: CASSDGGQGDGNEQFF. The CDR3 region has the DNA TGTGCCAGCAGTGACGGTGGGCAGGGGGATGGCAATGAGCAGTTCTTC.